Each of the 25 T cell receptor beta chains below was sequenced from the same sample in a study of cytomegalovirus exposure and HLA in healthy donors. PCR employed 60 Vbeta and 13 Jbeta primers. The repertoire was sequenced with immunoSEQ multiplex PCR; TCRdb's copy has only in-frame clones and lacks some. The data show approximately 140,000 clones, roughly 72% seen once. The sample comprised PBMCs. Receptors originate from a woman aged 50 to 60 in good health and CMV-seronegative.

The chain employs TRBV7-2 and TRBJ1-1, with unresolved D. The germline gives CDR1 SGHTA, CDR2 FQGNSA. V was trimmed by 5 bases and J by 2 bases, leaving 15 bases between them. The CDR3 length is 15 residues. The CDR3 sequence is CASSLQEAVNTEAFF. DNA for the CDR3: TGTGCCAGCAGCCTCCAGGAGGCAGTCAACACTGAAGCTTTCTTT.

The chain uses TRBV10-3 and TRBJ1-6; D is possibly TRBD1 (6 bases). CDR1 and CDR2 from the germline V gene are ENHRY and SYGVKD. There are 13 residues in the CDR3. With 5 bases removed from V and 7 bases from J, the gap between germline ends came to 9 bases. In nucleotides, the CDR3 is TGTGCCATCAGTCCGACAGGCAATTCACCCCTCCACTTT. The encoded protein is CAISPTGNSPLHF.

V is TRBV30 and J is TRBJ1-2; tentative D call: TRBD1 (6 bases). Germline V gene lookup returns CDR1 GTSNPN and CDR2 SVGIG (reference sequence). V gave up 1 base and J gave up 3 bases, with 9 bases separating them. The CDR3 is 13 amino acids. The CDR3 is CAWSGGTYYGYTF. CDR3 sequence (DNA): TGTGCCTGGAGTGGAGGGACATACTATGGCTACACCTTC.

This clone has a handful of counts. Germline is not matched at one junction end, which may reflect a read error. The chain joins TRBV9 to TRBJ2-3; 11 nucleotides line up with TRBD2. The CDR3 length is 17 residues. CDR1 and CDR2 from the germline V gene are SGDLS and YYNGEE. The CDR3 here is CASSKRLAGIATGTQYF. CDR3 nucleotides: TGTGCCAGCAGCAAACGACTAGCGGGAATAGCGACAGGTACGCAGTATTTT. Combining the CDR3 with reference TRBV9 and TRBJ2-3 gives the whole variable domain DSGVTQTPKHLITATGQRVTLRCSPRSGDLSVYWYQQSLDQGLQFLIQYYNGEERAKGNILERFSAQQFPDLHSELNLSSLELGDSALYFCASSKRLAGIATGTQYFGPGTRLTVL.

This clone was seen more than once but under ten times. The chain combines TRBV5-1 with TRBJ1-4; 8 positions agree with TRBD1. CDR1 and CDR2 (germline): SGHRS, YFSETQ. This CDR3 has 14 amino acids. V shed 5 bases and J 5 bases; nucleotides not matched to a gene: 5. The CDR3 loop reads CASRPTGGNEKLFF. DNA of the CDR3: TGCGCCAGCAGACCCACAGGGGGAAATGAAAAACTGTTTTTT. Variable domain in full (rest from reference TRBV5-1 and TRBJ1-4): KAGVTQTPRYLIKTRGQQVTLSCSPISGHRSVSWYQQTPGQGLQFLFEYFSETQRNKGNFPGRFSGRQFSNSRSEMNVSTLELGDSALYLCASRPTGGNEKLFFGSGTQLSVL.

The chain couples TRBV2 to TRBJ1-1; D is perhaps TRBD1 (5 bases). This CDR3 is built from 14 residues. V was pared by 5 bases and J by 1 base, with 11 bases between. Germline V lookup: CDR1 SNHLY, CDR2 FYNNEI. The CDR3 DNA sequence: TGTGCCAGCAGTTCCCAGACAGCGAACACTGAAGCTTTCTTT. Amino acid sequence: CASSSQTANTEAFF.

The chain has TRBV19 and TRBJ1-2; D is uncertain. This CDR3 spans 14 amino acids. Germline assignment: CDR1 LNHDA and CDR2 SQIVND (reference sequence). V was trimmed by 7 bases and J by 8 bases, leaving 20 bases between them. CDR3 nucleotide sequence: TGTGCCAGTACACCGGACGGACGCCCGGGAGGCTACACCTTC. Translated: CASTPDGRPGGYTF. Full variable domain (outside the CDR3, taken from reference TRBV19 and TRBJ1-2): DGGITQSPKYLFRKEGQNVTLSCEQNLNHDAMYWYRQDPGQGLRLIYYSQIVNDFQKGDIAEGYSVSREKKESFPLTVTSAQKNPTAFYLCASTPDGRPGGYTFGSGTRLTVV.

V gene TRBV18 combines with J gene TRBJ1-4; unclear D gene. The CDR3 has 16 amino acids. V shed 3 bases and J shed 2 bases, with 13 bases lying between them. Germline lookup yields CDR1 KGHSH and CDR2 LQKENI. The chain's CDR3 is CASSPIPPRTNEKLFF. The CDR3 nucleotides are TGTGCCAGCTCACCGATCCCGCCGCGTACTAATGAAAAACTGTTTTTT.

To note about this clone: The junction and the germline gene differ at one end; a read error may be behind it. The rearrangement uses TRBV7-9 and TRBJ1-1; the D gene is possibly TRBD1 (6 bases). The CDR3 runs to 14 residues. The germline gives CDR1 SEHNR, CDR2 FQNEAQ (reference sequence). The CDR3 spells CASSPGAMNPEAFF. CDR3 nucleotides: TGTGCCAGCAGCCCAGGGGCCATGAACCCTGAAGCTTTCTTT.

V usage is TRBV2 and J usage is TRBJ2-7; TRBD2 aligns across 8 bases. V was clipped by 6 bases and J by 1 base; unmatched bases: 5. The CDR3 runs 14 residues. CDR1 is SNHLY and CDR2 is FYNNEI in the germline V gene. This CDR3 is CASRPRGESYEQYF. In nucleotides, the CDR3 is TGTGCCAGCAGGCCGCGGGGGGAATCCTACGAGCAGTACTTC.

V gene TRBV28 combines with J gene TRBJ1-1; D remains unclear. V lost 6 bases to trimming and J lost 8 bases, with 7 bases between them. This CDR3 is 10 amino acids long. The germline V gene has CDR1 MDHEN and CDR2 SYDVKM. CDR3 sequence reads: CASSSLEAFF. In nucleotides, the CDR3 is TGTGCCAGCAGCTCCCTCGAAGCTTTCTTT.

The chain uses TRBV19 and TRBJ1-1; a weak D match, TRBD1 (5 bases). Germline CDR1 reads LNHDA; CDR2 reads SQIVND (reference sequence). The V end lost 8 bases, the J end lost 4 bases, and 20 bases lay between the germline ends. The CDR3 is 15 amino acids. The CDR3 is CASQVDQGHPTEAFF. The CDR3 nucleotides read TGTGCCAGTCAAGTCGACCAAGGACACCCCACTGAAGCTTTCTTT.

This clone appeared once. The rearrangement links TRBV10-3 to TRBJ2-7; a weak D match, TRBD1 (6 bases). V dropped 8 bases and J dropped 1 base, with 9 bases sitting between them. The CDR3 sequence is 12 residues long. In germline, CDR1 is ENHRY, CDR2 SYGVKD. The CDR3 region is CAIGDISYEQYF. CDR3 DNA: TGTGCCATCGGGGACATATCCTACGAGCAGTACTTC.

The rearrangement joins TRBV6-1 to TRBJ2-2; D may be TRBD2 (6 bases). This CDR3 has 18 residues. V was shortened by 2 bases and J by 2 bases, with 18 bases between the two germline ends. Germline values: CDR1 MNHNS, CDR2 SASEGT. The CDR3 region is CASSETPPAGLNTGELFF. In DNA, the CDR3 is TGTGCCAGCAGTGAAACCCCTCCTGCGGGGTTAAACACCGGGGAGCTGTTTTTT.

This chain joins TRBV30 and TRBJ2-1; 11 nucleotides line up with TRBD2. V lost 1 base and J lost 4; bases outside the gene matches: 9. The CDR3 extends over 17 amino acids. Germline V CDR1 and CDR2: GTSNPN, SVGIG (reference sequence). This chain's CDR3 is CAWSDILAGASYNEQFF. The CDR3 DNA follows: TGTGCCTGGAGTGACATACTAGCGGGAGCGTCGTACAATGAGCAGTTCTTC. Variable domain in full (rest from reference TRBV30 and TRBJ2-1): SQTIHQWPATLVQPVGSPLSLECTVEGTSNPNLYWYRQAAGRGLQLLFYSVGIGQISSEVPQNLSASRPQDRQFILSSKKLLLSDSGFYLCAWSDILAGASYNEQFFGPGTRLTVL.

This sequence joins TRBV5-8 and TRBJ1-1; the match to TRBD1 covers 10 bases. The ends lost 0 bases at V and 10 bases at J; junction bases unmatched: 6. CDR3 length: 14 residues. Germline CDR1 and CDR2: SGHTS and YDEGEE. The CDR3 bases are TGTGCCAGCAGCTTGGTTTTGGACAGGGGGATAGCTTTCTTT. It yields the protein CASSLVLDRGIAFF.

This sequence joins TRBV4-3 and TRBJ1-2, with TRBD1 matching over 7 bases. CDR1 is LGHNA and CDR2 is YSLEER in the germline V gene. This CDR3 spans 15 amino acids. The V and J ends lost 0 bases and 10 bases, in that order; junction bases with no gene match: 11. The DNA of the CDR3 is TGCGCCAGCAGCCAAGATCCCCACAGGGGAATCATCTACACCTTC. Its translation is CASSQDPHRGIIYTF.

This clone was detected a few times. This sequence joins TRBV5-4 and TRBJ2-7; TRBD1 matches 9 bases. The CDR3 runs to 15 residues. Germline lookup yields CDR1 SGHNT and CDR2 YYREEE (reference sequence). The J segment lost 3 bases and the V segment lost 4 bases, leaving 8 bases of the junction unmatched. The CDR3 region has the DNA TGTGCCAGCAGCCAGGTACAGGGGGCCTACTACGAGCAGTACTTC. It translates to CASSQVQGAYYEQYF.

The J gene is TRBJ1-1, the V gene TRBV27; 10 bases map to TRBD1. CDR3 length: 15 residues. The germline V gene encodes CDR1 MNHEY and CDR2 SMNVEV (reference sequence). The trim removed 3 bases at V and 1 base at J, leaving 2 bases unmatched. CDR3 sequence (DNA): TGTGCCAGCAGTTTGGGACAGGGGAGGAACACTGAAGCTTTCTTT. Translating gives CASSLGQGRNTEAFF.

V usage is TRBV9 and J usage is TRBJ2-5; the match to TRBD1 covers 8 bases. In germline, CDR1 is SGDLS, CDR2 YYNGEE. J was trimmed by 4 bases and V by 5 bases; bases with no gene match: 10. The CDR3 sequence is 15 residues long. DNA of the CDR3: TGTGCCAGCAGTAGGGGACAGGTGAGGGGAGAGACCCAGTACTTC. This translates into CASSRGQVRGETQYF.

The rearrangement uses TRBV5-4 and TRBJ1-2; TRBD1 agrees at 9 bases. The CDR3 is 16 amino acids. V shed 5 bases and J 3 bases; nucleotides not matched to a gene: 11. The germline V gene encodes CDR1 SGHNT and CDR2 YYREEE (reference sequence). The CDR3 coding sequence is TGTGCCAGCAGGGCCGGGACAGGGATGGTGGACTATGGCTACACCTTC. This gives the protein CASRAGTGMVDYGYTF. Complete variable domain (other parts from reference TRBV5-4 and TRBJ1-2): ETGVTQSPTHLIKTRGQQVTLRCSSQSGHNTVSWYQQALGQGPQFIFQYYREEENGRGNFPPRFSGLQFPNYSSELNVNALELDDSALYLCASRAGTGMVDYGYTFGSGTRLTVV.

Of note for this clone: The junction does not match germline at one end; this may be a read error. The rearrangement uses TRBV2 and TRBJ1-5, with D maybe TRBD1 (6 bases). The germline V gene encodes CDR1 SNHLY and CDR2 FYNNEI. The CDR3 is 12 residues long. Here the CDR3 reads CASNVQGSPQNF. The DNA for the CDR3 is TGTGCCAGCAATGTACAGGGTTCGCCCCAGAATTTT. Together with reference TRBV2 and TRBJ1-5, the CDR3 gives the full variable domain: EPEVTQTPSHQVTQMGQEVILRCVPISNHLYFYWYRQILGQKVEFLVSFYNNEISEKSEIFDDQFSVERPDGSNFTLKIRSTKLEDSAMYFCASNVQGSPQNFGDGTRLSIL.

This clone was seen a handful of times. The chain is built from TRBV9 and TRBJ2-1, with 9 positions matching TRBD2. Germline CDR1 is SGDLS and CDR2 is YYNGEE. This CDR3 is 16 amino acids long. Losses at the gene ends were 0 bases for V and 4 bases for J; bases not matched to a gene: 5. The CDR3 spells CASSVATSGLYNEQFF. The CDR3 DNA reads as TGTGCCAGCAGCGTAGCTACTAGCGGGTTATACAATGAGCAGTTCTTC.

This chain links TRBV4-1 with TRBJ2-1; TRBD2 is a possible D gene (6 bases). The CDR3 is 17 amino acids. Trimming left V 1 base short and J 7 bases short, with 20 bases between. CDR1 MGHRA and CDR2 YSYEKL come from the germline V gene. CDR3 region: CASSQGILADLGNEQFF. CDR3 in DNA: TGCGCCAGCAGCCAAGGAATCTTAGCGGATTTAGGTAATGAGCAGTTCTTC.

The chain uses TRBV9 and TRBJ1-1; the match to TRBD1 covers 7 bases. Per the germline V gene, CDR1 is SGDLS and CDR2 is YYNGEE. V lost 4 bases and J lost 1; bases outside the gene matches: 7. This CDR3 is 15 amino acids long. CDR3 sequence reads: CASSLRDSRNTEAFF. Here the CDR3 DNA reads TGTGCCAGCAGCCTTCGGGACAGTAGGAACACTGAAGCTTTCTTT.